These T cell receptor beta chains were read from a single sample in a study of blood T cell repertoires in COVID-19. Using immunoSEQ multiplex PCR, the repertoire was profiled, and TCRdb retains in-frame clones only, with some absent. The repertoire holds around 100,000 clones, with roughly nine tenths as singletons. Sequenced input: peripheral blood. The receptors stem from a man aged 55 to 70 with COVID-19, enrolled during active disease. The CDR3 runs from the conserved cysteine through the conserved F or W. Fields, in order: clone size, J gene, V gene, D gene, CDR3 protein, CDR3 DNA. D genes are given only for firm matches. Expanded clones are given a class, and other clones once, few, many or no size at all.

size: .; J: TRBJ1-4; V: TRBV9; D: TRBD1; CDR3: CASSAVDREWGPREKLFF; DNA: TGTGCCAGCAGCGCCGTCGACAGGGAGTGGGGCCCTAGGGAAAAACTGTTTTTT
size: .; J: TRBJ2-7; V: TRBV6-5; D: TRBD1; CDR3: CASRSTGAYEQYF; DNA: TGTGCCAGCCGAAGCACAGGGGCCTACGAGCAGTACTTC
size: .; J: TRBJ2-1; V: TRBV18; D: TRBD1; CDR3: CASSRRVAGQVIGNEQFF; DNA: TGTGCCAGCTCACGCAGAGTTGCAGGACAGGTGATTGGTAATGAGCAGTTCTTC
size: .; J: TRBJ1-3; V: TRBV19; D: .; CDR3: CASNPLGGSTGNTIYF; DNA: TGTGCCAGTAACCCCCTCGGAGGCTCTACTGGAAACACCATATATTTT
size: .; J: TRBJ2-7; V: TRBV19; D: .; CDR3: CASSIRAPSYEQYF; DNA: TGTGCCAGTAGTATCAGGGCCCCCTCCTACGAGCAGTACTTC
size: few; J: TRBJ1-1; V: TRBV30; D: .; CDR3: CAWSVGVGQPMNTEAFF; DNA: TGTGCCTGGAGTGTCGGGGTCGGACAGCCAATGAACACTGAAGCTTTCTTT
size: .; J: TRBJ2-2; V: TRBV15; D: TRBD2; CDR3: CATSKGLAGAIGSGELFF; DNA: TGTGCCACCAGCAAGGGACTAGCGGGAGCAATTGGATCCGGGGAGCTGTTTTTT
size: .; J: TRBJ2-7; V: TRBV2; D: .; CDR3: CASSDLEGWEQYF; DNA: TGTGCCAGCAGTGATTTGGAGGGATGGGAGCAGTACTTC
size: .; J: TRBJ2-1; V: TRBV11-1; D: TRBD2; CDR3: CASSFAGAYNEQFF; DNA: TGTGCCAGCAGCTTCGCGGGGGCCTACAATGAGCAGTTCTTC
size: once; J: TRBJ2-7; V: TRBV5-1; D: TRBD1; CDR3: CASSLNTGGTEQYF; DNA: TGCGCCAGCAGCTTGAATACAGGGGGCACGGAGCAGTACTTC
size: .; J: TRBJ2-5; V: TRBV28; D: TRBD2; CDR3: CASSSASGDQETQYF; DNA: TGTGCCAGCAGTTCGGCTAGCGGGGATCAAGAGACCCAGTACTTC
size: .; J: TRBJ2-5; V: TRBV11-3; D: TRBD1; CDR3: CASSFPWTGSAETQYF; DNA: TGTGCCAGCAGCTTTCCTTGGACAGGGTCGGCGGAGACCCAGTACTTC
size: .; J: TRBJ1-1; V: TRBV19; D: TRBD1; CDR3: CAASGTGGTEAFF; DNA: TGTGCCGCATCCGGGACAGGGGGGACTGAAGCTTTCTTT
size: .; J: TRBJ2-1; V: TRBV28; D: .; CDR3: CATQTSNPYNEQFF; DNA: TGTGCCACCCAGACTAGTAACCCATACAATGAGCAGTTCTTC
size: .; J: TRBJ2-7; V: TRBV6-5; D: TRBD1; CDR3: CASSHPGGIYEQYF; DNA: TGTGCCAGCAGTCACCCAGGGGGCATCTACGAGCAGTACTTC
size: .; J: TRBJ2-1; V: TRBV29-1; D: .; CDR3: CSVDREGDNEQFF; DNA: TGCAGCGTTGACAGGGAGGGGGACAATGAGCAGTTCTTC
size: .; J: TRBJ2-2; V: TRBV18; D: TRBD1; CDR3: CASSPLPTGIGSTGELFF; DNA: TGTGCCAGCTCCCCATTGCCGACAGGGATAGGCAGCACCGGGGAGCTGTTTTTT
size: once; J: TRBJ2-5; V: TRBV12-5; D: .; CDR3: CASALDYPSFETQYF; DNA: TGTGCTAGTGCCCTGGACTACCCTTCATTCGAGACCCAGTACTTC
size: .; J: TRBJ1-6; V: TRBV7-9; D: .; CDR3: CASSLGGLGSPLHF; DNA: TGTGCCAGCAGCCTGGGGGGGTTGGGTTCACCCCTCCACTTT
size: once; J: TRBJ1-1; V: TRBV20-1; D: .; CDR3: CSASISEAEAFF; DNA: TGCAGTGCTAGTATTTCAGAGGCTGAAGCTTTCTTT
size: .; J: TRBJ2-3; V: TRBV30; D: TRBD1; CDR3: CAWSRGTASFADTQYF; DNA: TGTGCCTGGAGTAGGGGGACAGCATCATTCGCAGATACGCAGTATTTT
size: .; J: TRBJ2-3; V: TRBV30; D: .; CDR3: CAWSVANPPDTQYF; DNA: TGTGCCTGGAGTGTAGCGAACCCCCCAGATACGCAGTATTTT
size: .; J: TRBJ1-5; V: TRBV6-1; D: .; CDR3: CASSETGNQPQHF; DNA: TGTGCCAGCAGTGAAACGGGAAATCAGCCCCAGCATTTT
size: .; J: TRBJ2-7; V: TRBV12-3/TRBV12-4; D: .; CDR3: CASSLSEAYEQYF; DNA: TGTGCCAGCAGTTTATCAGAGGCCTACGAGCAGTACTTC
size: once; J: TRBJ1-1; V: TRBV5-1; D: .; CDR3: CASSFGVGNTEAFF; DNA: TGCGCCAGCAGCTTCGGGGTGGGGAACACTGAAGCTTTCTTT
size: few; J: TRBJ2-2; V: TRBV2; D: TRBD2; CDR3: CASSGTSGTTGELFF; DNA: TGTGCCAGCAGTGGGACTAGCGGGACAACCGGGGAGCTGTTTTTT
size: few; J: TRBJ2-1; V: TRBV6-2/TRBV6-3; D: .; CDR3: CASSLGNGNEQFF; DNA: TGTGCCAGCAGTCTCGGGAATGGCAATGAGCAGTTCTTC
size: .; J: TRBJ2-3; V: TRBV19; D: .; CDR3: CASSINRETDTQYF; DNA: TGTGCCAGTAGTATAAACAGGGAGACAGATACGCAGTATTTT
size: .; J: TRBJ1-3; V: TRBV5-6; D: .; CDR3: CASSLGQTFSGNTIYF; DNA: TGTGCCAGCAGCTTGGGACAAACCTTCTCTGGAAACACCATATATTTT
size: few; J: TRBJ2-5; V: TRBV4-1; D: TRBD2; CDR3: CASSQPGLAGPLETQYF; DNA: TGCGCCAGCAGCCAGCCAGGGCTAGCGGGCCCGCTAGAGACCCAGTACTTC
size: once; J: TRBJ2-5; V: TRBV7-8; D: TRBD2; CDR3: CASSPLGLGETQYF; DNA: TGTGCCAGCAGCCCACTCGGACTAGGAGAGACCCAGTACTTC
size: .; J: TRBJ2-3; V: TRBV9; D: TRBD1; CDR3: CASRPLDRGPDTQYF; DNA: TGTGCCAGCAGACCCCTGGACAGGGGGCCAGATACGCAGTATTTT
size: few; J: TRBJ1-5; V: TRBV7-2; D: .; CDR3: CASSYGGPQHF; DNA: TGTGCCAGCAGCTACGGGGGGCCCCAGCATTTT
size: few; J: TRBJ2-5; V: TRBV19; D: .; CDR3: CASSIIGGQETQYF; DNA: TGTGCCAGTAGTATAATCGGGGGTCAAGAGACCCAGTACTTC
size: .; J: TRBJ2-1; V: TRBV5-1; D: .; CDR3: CASSPTGLSWNEQFF; DNA: TGCGCCAGCAGCCCTACAGGTCTCTCTTGGAATGAGCAGTTCTTC
size: .; J: TRBJ2-7; V: TRBV11-2; D: TRBD1; CDR3: CASTLSTGGEQYF; DNA: TGTGCCAGCACCCTTTCTACAGGGGGCGAGCAGTACTTC
size: once; J: TRBJ1-5; V: TRBV6-5; D: .; CDR3: CASSRDSSSNQPQHF; DNA: TGTGCCAGCAGCCGGGACTCCTCAAGCAATCAGCCCCAGCATTTT
size: .; J: TRBJ2-7; V: TRBV5-5; D: .; CDR3: CASSFWRSYEQYF; DNA: TGTGCCAGCAGCTTTTGGCGGTCCTACGAGCAGTACTTC
size: .; J: TRBJ2-7; V: TRBV2; D: .; CDR3: CASKESYEQYF; DNA: TGTGCCAGCAAAGAGAGCTACGAGCAGTACTTC
size: .; J: TRBJ1-4; V: TRBV7-2; D: .; CDR3: CASSLERGEKLFF; DNA: TGTGCCAGCAGCTTAGAAAGAGGAGAAAAACTGTTTTTT
size: .; J: TRBJ1-5; V: TRBV19; D: .; CDR3: CASSKQGVSSNQPQHF; DNA: TGTGCCAGTAGTAAACAGGGTGTGAGTAGCAATCAGCCCCAGCATTTT
size: .; J: TRBJ2-4; V: TRBV20-1; D: TRBD1; CDR3: CSASPRGTGVGIQYF; DNA: TGCAGTGCTAGTCCTAGGGGGACAGGGGTTGGCATTCAGTACTTC
size: .; J: TRBJ1-1; V: TRBV28; D: .; CDR3: CASSPRYRSAEAFF; DNA: TGTGCCAGCAGTCCGCGGTACAGGTCGGCCGAAGCTTTCTTT
size: .; J: TRBJ1-2; V: TRBV5-4; D: .; CDR3: CASSPTMGSNYGYTF; DNA: TGTGCCAGCAGCCCCACAATGGGGAGTAACTATGGCTACACCTTC
size: .; J: TRBJ2-7; V: TRBV10-3; D: TRBD1; CDR3: CAISESTGFEQYF; DNA: TGTGCCATCAGTGAGTCGACAGGGTTCGAGCAGTACTTC
size: .; J: TRBJ2-5; V: TRBV29-1; D: .; CDR3: CSVEDNGTQYF; DNA: TGCAGCGTTGAAGATAACGGGACCCAGTACTTC
size: .; J: TRBJ1-2; V: TRBV13; D: .; CDR3: CASSPQLFQGTYGYTF; DNA: TGTGCCAGCAGCCCTCAACTTTTCCAGGGGACCTATGGCTACACCTTC
size: .; J: TRBJ2-7; V: TRBV30; D: .; CDR3: CAWAREYPYEQYF; DNA: TGTGCCTGGGCTCGGGAGTACCCCTACGAGCAGTACTTC
size: .; J: TRBJ2-2; V: TRBV6-4; D: .; CDR3: CASSPKSGPNTGELFF; DNA: TGTGCCAGCTCCCCGAAGAGCGGGCCTAACACCGGGGAGCTGTTTTTT
size: .; J: TRBJ2-7; V: TRBV5-4; D: .; CDR3: CASSSGRQAYEQYF; DNA: TGTGCCAGCAGCTCAGGTCGACAGGCCTACGAGCAGTACTTC
size: .; J: TRBJ2-3; V: TRBV11-2; D: TRBD2; CDR3: CASSLVLAGLAADTQYF; DNA: TGTGCCAGCAGCTTAGTACTAGCGGGACTTGCGGCAGATACGCAGTATTTT
size: .; J: TRBJ1-6; V: TRBV6-5; D: .; CDR3: CATLRSYNSPLHF; DNA: TGTGCCACCTTGAGGTCCTATAATTCACCCCTCCACTTT
size: .; J: TRBJ2-7; V: TRBV5-1; D: TRBD1; CDR3: CASSLGQGWEQYF; DNA: TGCGCCAGCAGCCTCGGACAGGGGTGGGAGCAGTACTTC
size: .; J: TRBJ2-3; V: TRBV6-1; D: TRBD2; CDR3: CASSEGRGRIALRTDTQYF; DNA: TGTGCCAGCAGTGAAGGCCGCGGGAGGATCGCCCTGCGCACAGATACGCAGTATTTT
size: .; J: TRBJ1-6; V: TRBV5-6; D: TRBD1; CDR3: CASSFGQASPLHF; DNA: TGTGCCAGCAGCTTCGGACAGGCGTCACCCCTCCACTTT
size: .; J: TRBJ2-3; V: TRBV6-6; D: .; CDR3: CASTEKEGTQYF; DNA: TGTGCCAGCACGGAAAAAGAGGGTACGCAGTATTTT
size: .; J: TRBJ2-1; V: TRBV5-8; D: TRBD2; CDR3: CASSLSGTNEQFF; DNA: TGTGCCAGCAGCTTAAGCGGGACCAATGAGCAGTTCTTC
size: many; J: TRBJ2-1; V: TRBV7-9; D: TRBD2; CDR3: CASSLDPGLAAYNEQFF; DNA: TGTGCCAGCAGCTTAGACCCCGGGCTAGCGGCCTACAATGAGCAGTTCTTC
size: .; J: TRBJ2-1; V: TRBV5-1; D: TRBD2; CDR3: CASSFDSGSDEQFF; DNA: TGCGCCAGCAGCTTCGATAGCGGGAGCGATGAGCAGTTCTTC
size: .; J: TRBJ1-1; V: TRBV19; D: TRBD1; CDR3: CASNKQGASNTEAFF; DNA: TGTGCCAGTAACAAACAGGGGGCTTCGAACACTGAAGCTTTCTTT